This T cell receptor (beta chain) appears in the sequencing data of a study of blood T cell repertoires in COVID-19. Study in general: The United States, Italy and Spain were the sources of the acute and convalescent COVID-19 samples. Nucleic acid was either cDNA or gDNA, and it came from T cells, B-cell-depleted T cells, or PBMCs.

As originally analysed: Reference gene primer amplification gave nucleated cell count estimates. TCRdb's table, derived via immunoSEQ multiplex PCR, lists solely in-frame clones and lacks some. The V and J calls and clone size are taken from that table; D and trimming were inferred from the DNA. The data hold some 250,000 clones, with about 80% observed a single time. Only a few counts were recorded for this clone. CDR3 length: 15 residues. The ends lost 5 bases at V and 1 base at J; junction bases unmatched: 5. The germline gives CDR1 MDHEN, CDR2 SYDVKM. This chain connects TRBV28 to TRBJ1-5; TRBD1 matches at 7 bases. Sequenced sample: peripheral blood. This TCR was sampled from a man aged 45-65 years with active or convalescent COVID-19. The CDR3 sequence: CASSTQGGSNQPQHF. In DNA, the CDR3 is TGTGCCAGCAGTACCCAGGGGGGAAGCAATCAGCCCCAGCATTTT. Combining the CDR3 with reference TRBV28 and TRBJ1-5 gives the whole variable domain DVKVTQSSRYLVKRTGEKVFLECVQDMDHENMFWYRQDPGLGLRLIYFSYDVKMKEKGDIPEGYSVSREKKERFSLILESASTNQTSMYLCASSTQGGSNQPQHFGDGTRLSIL.